This T cell receptor (beta chain) is from a study of blood T cells in healthy people across ages. Study results and caveats: Per million T cells, TCR beta diversity dropped about linearly as age rose.

Primed by a sample-barcoded 5' primer and a J-beta primer mix, a second PCR proceeded for about 6 to 12 cycles. TCRdb fed the 5' RACE reads into MiXCR, producing one record per CDR3 protein. The repertoire holds around 1.5 million distinct CDR3 sequences, 35% to 45% seen once, with 6.5% to 10% in the top ten. As concerns this clonotype: Its target is not known.

The CDR3 runs 13 residues. Trimming removed 8 bases at V and 3 bases at J, with 13 bases between. CDR1 SGHTA and CDR2 FQGNSA come from the germline V gene. There were healthy Caucasian individuals from Russia, aged roughly 6 to 90, serving as donors. The J gene is TRBJ1-2, the V gene TRBV7-2; a possible D gene is TRBD1 (6 bases). Sequenced: blood. The clonotype comes from a woman in her late teens or twenties in good health. The CDR3 region has the DNA TGTGCCAGCCCAGGGGCCGGGGACTATGGCTACACCTTC. Protein sequence: CASPGAGDYGYTF.